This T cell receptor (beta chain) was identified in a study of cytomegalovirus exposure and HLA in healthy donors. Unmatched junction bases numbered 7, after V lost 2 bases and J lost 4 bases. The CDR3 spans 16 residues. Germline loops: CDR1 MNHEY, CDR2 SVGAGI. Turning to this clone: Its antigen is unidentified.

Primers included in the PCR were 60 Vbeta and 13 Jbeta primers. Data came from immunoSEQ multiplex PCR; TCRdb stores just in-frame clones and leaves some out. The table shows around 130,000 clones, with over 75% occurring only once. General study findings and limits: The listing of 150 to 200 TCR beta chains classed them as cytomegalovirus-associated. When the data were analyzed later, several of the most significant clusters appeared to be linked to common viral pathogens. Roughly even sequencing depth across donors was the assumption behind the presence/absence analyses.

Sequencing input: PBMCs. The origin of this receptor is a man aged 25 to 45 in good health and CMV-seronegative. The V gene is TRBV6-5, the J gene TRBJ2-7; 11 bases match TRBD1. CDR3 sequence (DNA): TGTGCCAGCAGTTACCGGGACAGGGGGGCAAGATACGAGCAGTACTTC. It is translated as CASSYRDRGARYEQYF.